This TCR beta chain is drawn from a study of blood T cell repertoires in COVID-19. Looking at the study overall: Material from acute and convalescent COVID-19 was sourced from the United States, Italy and Spain. T cells, B-cell-depleted T cells, or PBMCs provided the cDNA or gDNA that served as material.

Profiling relied on immunoSEQ multiplex PCR, and the TCRdb table lists in-frame clones only, not all of them. The sample comprises about 210,000 clones, roughly 90% of which are singletons, and about 5% rests with the top ten. The CDR3 has 12 amino acids. Trimming took 5 bases from V and 6 from J; bases not matched to a gene: 4. CDR1 is SNHLY, CDR2 FYNNEI, per germline. The chain combines TRBV2 with TRBJ2-7, with TRBD2 matching over 7 bases. Sequencing used peripheral blood. The receptor was isolated from a woman between 35 and 50 years old with acute or convalescent COVID-19. DNA of the CDR3: TGTGCCAGCAGTTGGACTAGAGCCGAGCAGTACGTC. Amino acid sequence: CASSWTRAEQYV.